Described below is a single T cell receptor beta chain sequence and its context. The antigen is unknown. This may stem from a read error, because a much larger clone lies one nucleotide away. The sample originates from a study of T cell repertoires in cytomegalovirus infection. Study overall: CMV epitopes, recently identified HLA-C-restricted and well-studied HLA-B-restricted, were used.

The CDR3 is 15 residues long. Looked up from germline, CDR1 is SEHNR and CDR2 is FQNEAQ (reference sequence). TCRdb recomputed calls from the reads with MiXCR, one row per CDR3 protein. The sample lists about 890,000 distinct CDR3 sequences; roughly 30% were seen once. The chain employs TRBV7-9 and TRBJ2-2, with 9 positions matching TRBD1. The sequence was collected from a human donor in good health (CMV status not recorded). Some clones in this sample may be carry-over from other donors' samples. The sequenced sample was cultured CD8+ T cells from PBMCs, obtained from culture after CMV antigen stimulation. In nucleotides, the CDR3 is TGTGCCAGCAGTTCCGGGACAGGGCCCACCGGGGAGCTGTTGTTT. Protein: CASSSGTGPTGELLF. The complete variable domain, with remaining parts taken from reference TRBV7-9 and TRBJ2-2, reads DTGVSQNPRHKITKRGQNVTFRCDPISEHNRLYWYRQTLGQGPEFLTYFQNEAQLEKSRLLSDRFSAERPKGSFSTLEIQRTEQGDSAMYLCASSSGTGPTGELLFGEGSRLTVL.